Below, one TCR beta chain is given with its context. Its target is not known. Doses given second, at about 4 or about 12 weeks, were pooled. This sample was included in a study of T cell responses to AZD1222 COVID-19 vaccine. Whole-study findings and limits: It was only a handful of AZD1222 recipients who were seropositive at baseline. Variant regions that are unmutated are reportedly the target of nearly half of spike-specific TCRs. Donors, mostly white British, included more females; clonal diversity was possibly underestimated.

The method was immunoSEQ multiplex PCR; TCRdb's version includes in-frame clones alone and lacks a portion of them. Here the sample spans 90,000 or so clones, 89% being singletons. Per germline, CDR1 LNHDA and CDR2 SQIVND (reference sequence). V was clipped by 0 bases and J by 0 bases, with 17 bases between them. The CDR3 sequence is 18 residues long. The chain couples TRBV19 to TRBJ1-2, with D perhaps matching TRBD1 (6 bases). This TCR was recovered from an adult who received the AZD1222 COVID-19 vaccine. The sample was peripheral blood, taken 28 days after the second AZD1222 dose. The CDR3, as DNA: TGTGCCAGTAGTATAGATCTGGTCAGGGGCGTTGCTAACTATGGCTACACCTTC. Its protein is CASSIDLVRGVANYGYTF.